The 22 T cell receptor beta chains listed next were all sequenced from one sample in a study of cytomegalovirus exposure and HLA in healthy donors. Primers for the PCR totalled 60 Vbeta and 13 Jbeta. Here immunoSEQ multiplex PCR was the method, and the copy in TCRdb shows in-frame clones only, minus some. The sample holds some 110,000 clones, around 75% seen once. The sample consisted of PBMCs. The receptors come from a man in his 60s in good health and CMV-seropositive.

The gene calls are TRBV27 and TRBJ1-5, with 9 bases fitting TRBD1. Losses at the gene ends were 8 bases for V and 6 bases for J; bases not matched to a gene: 2. Per the germline V gene, CDR1 is MNHEY and CDR2 is SMNVEV (reference sequence). CDR3 length: 12 amino acids. The DNA for the CDR3 is TGTGCCAGCGGGACAGGGACTCAGCCCCAGCATTTT. It codes for CASGTGTQPQHF.

The rearrangement uses TRBV5-1 and TRBJ2-7; TRBD1 matches at 7 bases. There are 13 residues in the CDR3. The V gene end was trimmed by 4 bases and the J gene end by 3 bases; junction bases not matched to a gene: 4. Germline CDR1 reads SGHRS; CDR2 reads YFSETQ. The CDR3: CASSTRTGYEQYF. CDR3 nucleotide sequence: TGCGCCAGCAGCACCCGGACAGGCTACGAGCAGTACTTC.

A word on this clone: At one boundary the junction diverges from the germline segment, which might be a read error. The gene calls are TRBV7-8 and TRBJ1-6; D might be TRBD1 (5 bases). CDR1 and CDR2 from the germline V gene are SGHVS and FQNEAQ. The CDR3 is 19 amino acids. The DNA of the CDR3 is TGTGCCAGCAGCTTCCCCCAGACAGTTTCCTTCTCCTATAATTCACCCCCCCACTTT. This translates into CASSFPQTVSFSYNSPPHF.

The chain links TRBV5-1 to TRBJ1-1; no definite D call. V lost 2 bases and J lost 4, with 9 bases in between. The CDR3 totals 13 residues. CDR1 is SGHRS and CDR2 is YFSETQ in the germline V gene. CDR3 residues: CASSLSRLTEAFF. CDR3 bases: TGCGCCAGCAGCTTATCGCGGCTCACTGAAGCTTTCTTT.

CDR3 sequence (DNA): TGCGCCAGCAGCCTCGACAGTATGACTAGGGAACTGTTTTTT. Its translation is CASSLDSMTRELFF. The V gene is TRBV5-1, the J gene TRBJ1-4; D is perhaps TRBD1 (5 bases). The CDR3 length is 14 residues. CDR1 and CDR2 (germline): SGHRS, YFSETQ. V gave up 4 bases and J gave up 12 bases, with 19 bases separating them.

About this clone: The germline gene is not matched at one end of the junction; a read error may be the cause. J is TRBJ2-7 and V is TRBV7-9, with a possible D match to TRBD1 (5 bases). Germline values: CDR1 SEHNR, CDR2 FQNEAQ (reference sequence). There are 15 residues in the CDR3. CDR3 sequence: CSSSLVEESGYEQYF. The CDR3 DNA sequence: TGTTCCAGCAGCTTAGTAGAAGAATCAGGGTACGAGCAGTACTTC.

The chain couples TRBV5-6 to TRBJ1-5, with a possible D match to TRBD1 (5 bases). Trimming took 1 base from V and 9 from J, leaving 14 bases between them. Germline CDR1 reads SGHDT; CDR2 reads YYEEEE. The CDR3 loop spans 14 amino acids. The CDR3 nucleotides are TGTGCCAGCAGCTTGAATACGGGACTAGGGCCCCAGCATTTT. Residues: CASSLNTGLGPQHF.

The chain couples TRBV27 to TRBJ2-1, with 7 nucleotides matching TRBD1. Germline V lookup: CDR1 MNHEY, CDR2 SMNVEV (reference sequence). Germline trimming cut 1 base from V and 3 bases from J; bases unmatched to any gene: 3. The CDR3 is 15 residues long. CDR3 protein: CASSLYGTDYNEQFF. The CDR3 bases are TGTGCCAGCAGTTTATACGGGACAGACTACAATGAGCAGTTCTTC.

The CDR3: CASSSQQGTGANVLTF. In DNA, the CDR3 is TGCGCCAGCAGCTCCCAACAGGGGACTGGGGCCAACGTCCTGACTTTC. This chain joins TRBV5-1 and TRBJ2-6; 7 bases map to TRBD1. The germline CDR1 and CDR2 sequences are SGHRS and YFSETQ. The V and J ends lost 3 bases and 2 bases, in that order; junction bases with no gene match: 5. The CDR3 is 16 residues long.

This clone was counted only a few times. This chain uses TRBV5-1 with TRBJ2-2; weak D call: TRBD1 (6 bases). CDR1 and CDR2 from the germline V gene are SGHRS and YFSETQ. The V end lost 2 bases, the J end lost 4 bases, and 12 bases lay between the germline ends. This CDR3 has 15 amino acids. The CDR3 sequence is CASSLRQEFTGELFF. CDR3 DNA: TGCGCCAGCAGCTTAAGACAGGAGTTCACCGGGGAGCTGTTTTTT.

This clone was observed a few times. The V and J genes are TRBV6-4 and TRBJ1-2; a weak D match, TRBD1 (5 bases). CDR1 and CDR2 (germline): MRHNA, SNTAGT. V was shortened by 0 bases and J by 6 bases, with 8 bases between the two germline ends. The CDR3 loop spans 13 amino acids. As DNA, the CDR3 is TGTGCCAGCAGTGACTCGGGGCAGGATGGCTACACCTTC. Encoded protein: CASSDSGQDGYTF.

The chain links TRBV9 to TRBJ1-1, with TRBD1 as a possible D gene (5 bases). This CDR3 spans 14 amino acids. V lost 4 bases to trimming and J lost 2 bases, with 12 bases between them. Germline V lookup: CDR1 SGDLS, CDR2 YYNGEE. This chain's CDR3 is CASSSTRGNTEAFF. The CDR3 bases are TGTGCCAGCAGCTCGACAAGGGGAAACACTGAAGCTTTCTTT.

V gene TRBV5-1 combines with J gene TRBJ2-1; 10 positions match TRBD2. CDR3 length: 15 amino acids. Germline V lookup: CDR1 SGHRS, CDR2 YFSETQ. The V segment lost 0 bases and the J segment 5 bases; nucleotides outside the gene matches: 2. The CDR3 loop is CASSLVAGGNNEQFF. In nucleotides, the CDR3 is TGCGCCAGCAGCTTGGTAGCGGGGGGAAACAATGAGCAGTTCTTC.

The chain couples TRBV18 to TRBJ2-7; TRBD1 matches at 9 bases. V dropped 3 bases and J dropped 3; count of bases not matched to a gene: 3. The CDR3 is 14 residues long. Germline CDR1 and CDR2: KGHSH and LQKENI. Here the CDR3 reads CASSPDRGVYEQYF. For the CDR3, the DNA is TGTGCCAGCTCACCGGACAGGGGAGTCTACGAGCAGTACTTC.

In this sample, this clone turned up many times. The chain couples TRBV6-5 to TRBJ1-1; 7 nucleotides line up with TRBD1. Trimming cost V 2 bases and J 8 bases; bases outside gene matches: 8. This CDR3 contains 14 residues. Per the germline V gene, CDR1 is MNHEY and CDR2 is SVGAGI. The CDR3: CASSYPNIQGEAFF. The CDR3 DNA follows: TGTGCCAGCAGTTACCCAAATATACAGGGGGAAGCTTTCTTT.

This clone has a count of ten or more. This sequence joins TRBV4-2 and TRBJ2-3; 11 bases are a match to TRBD2. CDR1 is LGHNA and CDR2 is YNFKEQ in the germline V gene. The junction had 6 bases not matched to a gene; V was cut back by 0 bases and J by 7 bases. CDR3 length equals 16 residues. CDR3 protein: CASSQETSGVYNTQYF. DNA for the CDR3: TGTGCCAGCAGCCAAGAGACTAGCGGGGTATATAATACGCAGTATTTT.

This sequence joins TRBV5-1 and TRBJ2-3; no reliable D call. V was trimmed by 0 bases and J by 4 bases, leaving 9 bases between them. Germline assignment: CDR1 SGHRS and CDR2 YFSETQ. This CDR3 has 14 residues. The CDR3 DNA sequence: TGCGCCAGCAGCTTGGGATGGCAGTCAGATACGCAGTATTTT. Translation: CASSLGWQSDTQYF.

The chain is built from TRBV7-6 and TRBJ1-1; 7 nucleotides align to TRBD1. Germline CDR1 SGHVS, CDR2 FNYEAQ. Trimming cost V 5 bases and J 3 bases; bases outside gene matches: 27. The length of the CDR3 is 21 residues. This chain's CDR3 is CASSAPVGERVVDRSDTEAFF. CDR3 DNA sequence: TGTGCCAGCAGCGCGCCTGTAGGGGAGCGCGTTGTGGACAGGTCGGACACTGAAGCTTTCTTT.

The genes are TRBV6-5 and TRBJ2-1; D is perhaps TRBD2 (6 bases). The V gene's germline CDR1 is MNHEY and CDR2 SVGAGI. This CDR3 comprises 14 residues. V was trimmed by 0 bases and J by 4 bases, leaving 7 bases between them. CDR3 sequence (DNA): TGTGCCAGCAGTTACTCCGGGACTTACAATGAGCAGTTCTTC. As protein: CASSYSGTYNEQFF.

The V gene is TRBV5-1, the J gene TRBJ1-6; no reliable D call. V dropped 4 bases and J dropped 0 bases, with 5 bases sitting between them. CDR1 and CDR2 from the germline V gene are SGHRS and YFSETQ. This CDR3 is 14 amino acids long. The CDR3 spells CASSPSSYNSPLHF. CDR3 nucleotides: TGCGCCAGCAGCCCCAGCTCCTATAATTCACCCCTCCACTTT.

Of note for this clone: Other DNA sequences in this sample translate to the same CDR3. The rearrangement links TRBV5-1 to TRBJ2-3; D is uncertain. Germline V gene lookup returns CDR1 SGHRS and CDR2 YFSETQ. V was shortened by 0 bases and J by 0 bases, with 8 bases between the two germline ends. The CDR3 consists of 15 residues. The CDR3 here is CASSLDSPSTDTQYF. CDR3 bases: TGCGCCAGCAGCTTGGACAGCCCTAGCACAGATACGCAGTATTTT.

The V gene is TRBV30, the J gene TRBJ2-1; the D gene is possibly TRBD2 (5 bases). V lost 3 bases and J lost 0, with 15 bases in between. Germline-derived CDR1 and CDR2 are GTSNPN and SVGIG (reference sequence). This CDR3 comprises 16 residues. CDR3 bases: TGTGCCTGGAGGACCCCTCTCGAGGGCTCCTACAATGAGCAGTTCTTC. Its translation: CAWRTPLEGSYNEQFF.